This TCR beta chain was identified in a study of PD-L1 blockade in urothelial cancer. The protocol was immunoSEQ multiplex PCR, while the TCRdb copy is restricted to in-frame clones and leaves out a portion. The sample holds 40,000 or so clones, about four fifths seen once. Time point reported: pretreatment peripheral blood. The sample consisted of PBMCs, taken around atezolizumab (anti-PD-L1) treatment. This sequence was found in a man between 60 and 70 years old with urothelial cancer.

CDR3 in amino acids: CASSSIRQVNYGYTF. Here the CDR3 DNA reads TGTGCCAGCAGCTCGATCCGACAGGTTAACTATGGCTACACCTTC. The chain has TRBV7-9 and TRBJ1-2; TRBD1 might be the D (6 bases). The CDR3 spans 15 residues. The germline V and J ends were trimmed by 4 bases and 1 base, with 13 bases remaining between them. Germline CDR1 and CDR2: SEHNR and FQNEAQ (reference sequence).